The next 30 T cell receptor beta chains were all read from a single sample in a study of blood T cell repertoires in COVID-19. TCRdb's copy holds only in-frame clones and misses some; the assay was immunoSEQ multiplex PCR. The table lists around 500,000 clones, roughly 88% of them singletons, with 3% to 3.5% in the top ten. The sample comprised peripheral blood. These TCRs come from a human donor in a cohort sampled during active COVID-19.

The chain joins TRBV15 to TRBJ2-1; TRBD1 is a possible D gene (6 bases). V lost 0 bases and J 3 bases, leaving 12 bases between the germline ends. The germline CDR1 and CDR2 sequences are LNHNV and YYDKDF (reference sequence). The CDR3 contains 16 residues. CDR3 residues: CATSRDGGRLYNEQFF. CDR3 coding DNA: TGTGCCACCAGCAGAGATGGGGGCCGCCTCTACAATGAGCAGTTCTTC.

The chain is built from TRBV11-2 and TRBJ2-1; 10 positions match TRBD2. Germline values: CDR1 SGHAT, CDR2 FQNNGV. The CDR3 is made up of 15 amino acids. The trim removed 3 bases at V and 4 bases at J, leaving 3 bases unmatched. The chain's CDR3 is CASSFLSGRYNEQFF. CDR3 bases: TGTGCCAGCAGCTTCCTTAGCGGGAGGTACAATGAGCAGTTCTTC.

The chain couples TRBV19 to TRBJ1-1; D not certain. This CDR3 contains 12 residues. V lost 8 bases and J lost 4, with 11 bases in between. Germline V CDR1 and CDR2: LNHDA, SQIVND (reference sequence). This chain's CDR3 is CASGGRVTEAFF. CDR3 nucleotides: TGTGCCAGTGGAGGCCGGGTCACTGAAGCTTTCTTT.

The chain couples TRBV23-1 to TRBJ2-5, with 8 bases identical to TRBD1. TRBV23-1 is marked as an open reading frame, function uncertain. The CDR3 extends over 12 amino acids. Germline trimming cut 8 bases from V and 7 bases from J; bases unmatched to any gene: 6. The CDR3 loop reads CASLRTGRTQYF. CDR3 DNA sequence: TGCGCCAGCCTCCGGACAGGGAGGACCCAGTACTTC.

This chain joins TRBV7-2 and TRBJ1-2; TRBD1 matches 8 bases. V shed 3 bases, J shed 3 bases, and the junction held 6 bases outside the gene matches. The CDR3 extends over 15 amino acids. Germline-derived CDR1 and CDR2 are SGHTA and FQGNSA. In nucleotides, the CDR3 is TGTGCCAGCAGCTTCACGACAGGGGCGGACTATGGCTACACCTTC. Translating it yields CASSFTTGADYGYTF.

To note about this clone: An end of the junction does not agree with germline; a read error may underlie this. This chain links TRBV5-1 with TRBJ2-7; D perhaps matches TRBD1 (5 bases). Looked up from germline, CDR1 is SGHRS and CDR2 is YFSETQ. This CDR3 spans 12 amino acids. The CDR3 DNA reads as TGCGCCAGCAGTTTGGACACGCGGGAGCAGTACTTC. It yields the protein CASSLDTREQYF.

CDR3 residues: CASSLNRGPDEQYF. Here the CDR3 DNA reads TGTGCCAGCAGCTTAAACAGGGGGCCAGACGAGCAGTACTTC. The chain has TRBV5-4 and TRBJ2-7, with 9 positions matching TRBD1. The V and J ends lost 2 bases and 5 bases, in that order; junction bases with no gene match: 5. This CDR3 has 14 amino acids. The germline CDR1 and CDR2 sequences are SGHNT and YYREEE (reference sequence).

V gene TRBV5-1 combines with J gene TRBJ1-1; TRBD1 agrees at 7 bases. Per germline, CDR1 SGHRS and CDR2 YFSETQ. The CDR3 spans 14 residues. With 7 bases clipped from V and 5 bases from J, the junction kept 11 bases outside the gene matches. The CDR3 spells CASGSGTAATEAFF. Written as DNA, the CDR3 is TGCGCCAGCGGATCCGGGACAGCGGCGACTGAAGCTTTCTTT. Looking up the rest from reference TRBV5-1 and TRBJ1-1 gives the full variable domain: KAGVTQTPRYLIKTRGQQVTLSCSPISGHRSVSWYQQTPGQGLQFLFEYFSETQRNKGNFPGRFSGRQFSNSRSEMNVSTLELGDSALYLCASGSGTAATEAFFGQGTRLTVV.

The chain couples TRBV11-2 to TRBJ2-7; 10 nucleotides agree with TRBD1. CDR1 and CDR2 (germline): SGHAT, FQNNGV. The CDR3 consists of 15 residues. J lost 3 bases, V lost 1 base, and 3 bases had no gene match. The CDR3 DNA follows: TGTGCCAGCAGCTTAGCCCGGACAGGGGGCTACGAGCAGTACTTC. It is translated as CASSLARTGGYEQYF.

This chain uses TRBV5-1 with TRBJ2-7, with a tentative D call TRBD2 (5 bases). The CDR3 is 16 residues long. V was cut by 0 bases and J by 2 bases, with 15 bases left in between. The germline V gene encodes CDR1 SGHRS and CDR2 YFSETQ. The CDR3: CASSLAGDSMAYEQYF. The CDR3 coding sequence is TGCGCCAGCAGCTTGGCCGGGGATAGTATGGCCTACGAGCAGTACTTC.

The rearrangement joins TRBV2 to TRBJ2-1; maybe TRBD2 (5 bases). Germline V gene data show CDR1 as SNHLY and CDR2 as FYNNEI. The CDR3 consists of 14 residues. V was shortened by 5 bases and J by 0 bases, with 8 bases between the two germline ends. CDR3 protein: CASSPLASYNEQFF. CDR3 DNA: TGTGCCAGCAGTCCTCTAGCCTCCTACAATGAGCAGTTCTTC.

The chain uses TRBV6-5 and TRBJ2-3; TRBD2 matches at 7 bases. Looked up from germline, CDR1 is MNHEY and CDR2 is SVGAGI. V lost 2 bases to trimming and J lost 8 bases; unmatched junction nucleotides: 10. CDR3 size: 15 residues. The CDR3 is CASSYAGERYATQYF. Here the CDR3 DNA reads TGTGCCAGCAGTTACGCGGGAGAGAGGTACGCTACGCAGTATTTT.

The rearrangement joins TRBV28 to TRBJ2-1, with TRBD2 matching 9 bases. Germline V gene data show CDR1 as MDHEN and CDR2 as SYDVKM. With 6 bases clipped from V and 12 bases from J, the junction kept 36 bases outside the gene matches. CDR3 length: 22 amino acids. The CDR3 loop is CASSSPLSLLREGLNDLLRQFF. The DNA of the CDR3 is TGTGCCAGCAGCTCCCCCCTATCGTTATTGCGGGAGGGACTCAACGATCTCCTACGGCAGTTCTTC.

The chain links TRBV7-2 to TRBJ2-3, with TRBD1 as a possible D gene (5 bases). CDR1 and CDR2 (germline): SGHTA, FQGNSA. The CDR3 extends over 14 amino acids. Trimming took 6 bases from V and 1 from J, leaving 11 bases between them. The CDR3 DNA reads as TGTGCCAGCAGACGCCCACAGGGCACAGATACGCAGTATTTT. Translation gives CASRRPQGTDTQYF.

This rearrangement joins TRBV2 to TRBJ2-1, with 14 bases fitting TRBD2. The ends lost 6 bases at V and 6 bases at J; junction bases unmatched: 10. CDR3 length: 17 residues. Germline values: CDR1 SNHLY, CDR2 FYNNEI. The CDR3 nucleotides are TGTGCCAGCAGCGCTGAGCACGGACTAGCGGGAGGCAATGAGCAGTTCTTC. As protein: CASSAEHGLAGGNEQFF.

V is TRBV9 and J is TRBJ2-3; 8 bases line up with TRBD1. The CDR3 has 15 residues. Unmatched junction bases numbered 8, after V lost 3 bases and J lost 5 bases. Germline CDR1 and CDR2: SGDLS and YYNGEE. CDR3 coding DNA: TGTGCCAGCAGCGATAAGGGACAGGCAGGAGATACGCAGTATTTT. Translated, it gives CASSDKGQAGDTQYF.

This clone was counted between two and nine times. The chain employs TRBV28 and TRBJ1-5; D is uncertain. With 3 bases removed from V and 5 bases from J, the gap between germline ends came to 5 bases. Per germline, CDR1 MDHEN and CDR2 SYDVKM. The CDR3 loop spans 12 amino acids. This CDR3 is CASSFNYQPQHF. The CDR3 nucleotides are TGTGCCAGCAGTTTTAACTATCAGCCCCAGCATTTT.

The chain combines TRBV10-1 with TRBJ1-6; D is ambiguous. Deletions cut 10 bases from V and 6 bases from J, with 13 bases between. The CDR3 totals 13 residues. Germline values: CDR1 WNHNN, CDR2 SYGVQD (reference sequence). The CDR3 loop is CATSGGPNSPLHF. The CDR3 nucleotides are TGCGCCACCTCGGGAGGGCCTAATTCACCCCTCCACTTT.

The rearrangement uses TRBV7-8 and TRBJ2-5; TRBD1 matches 8 bases. The CDR3 runs to 13 residues. V shed 3 bases, J shed 5 bases, and the junction held 2 bases outside the gene matches. Per germline, CDR1 SGHVS and CDR2 FQNEAQ. The CDR3 is CASSLDRAETQYF. CDR3 nucleotide sequence: TGTGCCAGCAGCTTGGACAGGGCGGAGACCCAGTACTTC.

The chain's CDR3 is CASSAPGQGKLFF. For the CDR3, the DNA is TGTGCCAGTAGTGCTCCGGGACAGGGAAAACTGTTTTTT. The gene calls are TRBV19 and TRBJ1-4; TRBD1 aligns across 9 bases. Per the germline V gene, CDR1 is LNHDA and CDR2 is SQIVND (reference sequence). The V segment lost 5 bases and the J segment 10 bases; nucleotides outside the gene matches: 5. This CDR3 contains 13 residues.

CDR3 sequence (DNA): TGTGCCACCGCCGGGACAGGGCGAACTAGCGGGAGTCGCACCGGGGAGCTGTTTTTT. Encoded protein: CATAGTGRTSGSRTGELFF. The chain carries TRBV24-1 and TRBJ2-2; TRBD2 agrees at 11 bases. This CDR3 comprises 19 residues. Germline values: CDR1 KGHDR, CDR2 SFDVKD. Trimming removed 9 bases from V and 4 bases from J; junction bases left unmatched: 18.

The chain uses TRBV6-1 and TRBJ1-5; 9 bases are shared with TRBD1. The CDR3 is made up of 17 amino acids. CDR1 MNHNS and CDR2 SASEGT come from the germline V gene. Unmatched junction bases numbered 10, after V lost 3 bases and J lost 4 bases. The DNA for the CDR3 is TGTGCCAGCAGTGAGACCGGGACAGGGTTTCGAAATCAGCCCCAGCATTTT. It is translated as CASSETGTGFRNQPQHF.

The V gene is TRBV7-2, the J gene TRBJ2-3, with 10 bases fitting TRBD2. From germline, CDR1 is SGHTA and CDR2 FQGNSA. The V and J ends lost 3 bases and 1 base, in that order; junction bases with no gene match: 7. This CDR3 is built from 17 residues. CDR3: CASSFKVSGRGTDTQYF. The CDR3 DNA sequence: TGTGCCAGCAGCTTTAAGGTCAGCGGGAGGGGCACAGATACGCAGTATTTT.

In this sample, this clone turned up a few times. This chain uses TRBV7-2 with TRBJ1-3, with no clear D. The CDR3 runs to 15 residues. Germline V gives CDR1 SGHTA, CDR2 FQGNSA. Trimming removed 5 bases at V and 0 bases at J, with 11 bases between. Here the CDR3 reads CASSPTSGSGNTIYF. The CDR3 DNA reads as TGTGCCAGCAGCCCTACCTCGGGCTCTGGAAACACCATATATTTT.

This clone was counted ten times or more. The chain joins TRBV11-2 to TRBJ2-2; 12 bases map to TRBD2. Germline-derived CDR1 and CDR2 are SGHAT and FQNNGV. This CDR3 has 17 residues. V gave up 4 bases and J gave up 5 bases; unmatched junction bases: 8. The CDR3 region is CASSSPSLAGGTGELFF. The CDR3 DNA is TGTGCCAGCAGCTCCCCCTCCCTAGCGGGAGGGACCGGGGAGCTGTTTTTT. The whole variable domain, remainder taken from reference TRBV11-2 and TRBJ2-2, is EAGVAQSPRYKIIEKRQSVAFWCNPISGHATLYWYQQILGQGPKLLIQFQNNGVVDDSQLPKDRFSAERLKGVDSTLKIQPAKLEDSAVYLCASSSPSLAGGTGELFFGEGSRLTVL.

This chain links TRBV6-5 with TRBJ2-3, with 8 nucleotides matching TRBD1. The trim removed 5 bases at V and 4 bases at J, leaving 8 bases unmatched. This CDR3 contains 15 residues. Germline V gene data show CDR1 as MNHEY and CDR2 as SVGAGI. The CDR3 sequence is CASSNEAGGADTQYF. CDR3 in DNA: TGTGCCAGCAGTAACGAGGCAGGGGGCGCAGATACGCAGTATTTT.

The V gene is TRBV6-1, the J gene TRBJ2-1, with TRBD2 matching over 11 bases. In germline, CDR1 is MNHNS, CDR2 SASEGT. CDR3 length: 16 amino acids. J gave up 8 bases and V 4 bases, and 10 bases lay outside the gene matches. The CDR3 loop is CASSVIAGGIVDEQFF. In DNA, the CDR3 is TGTGCCAGCAGTGTAATAGCGGGAGGGATAGTAGATGAGCAGTTCTTC.

This chain links TRBV11-3 with TRBJ2-2, with 9 bases identical to TRBD2. After removal of 1 base from V and 6 bases from J, the junction contained 6 bases not matched to a gene. The CDR3 runs to 16 residues. Per germline, CDR1 SGHNT and CDR2 YENEEA. The CDR3 sequence: CASSLVPAGGSGELFF. The CDR3 nucleotides are TGTGCCAGCAGCTTAGTTCCAGCGGGAGGATCCGGGGAGCTGTTTTTT.

J is TRBJ2-7 and V is TRBV29-1; 7 nucleotides line up with TRBD2. Germline CDR1 is SQVTM and CDR2 is ANQGSEA. This CDR3 is built from 14 residues. V lost 6 bases and J lost 2; bases outside the gene matches: 10. This chain's CDR3 is CSVASSGTPYEQYF. CDR3 nucleotide sequence: TGCAGCGTCGCCTCCAGCGGGACCCCCTACGAGCAGTACTTC.

The rearrangement uses TRBV6-5 and TRBJ2-4; 11 bases are shared with TRBD2. In germline, CDR1 is MNHEY, CDR2 SVGAGI. V was pared by 5 bases and J by 1 base, with 1 base of the junction left unmatched. This CDR3 has 15 amino acids. Written as DNA, the CDR3 is TGTGCCAGCAGTCGACTAGCGGGGGCCAAAAACATTCAGTACTTC. It specifies CASSRLAGAKNIQYF.